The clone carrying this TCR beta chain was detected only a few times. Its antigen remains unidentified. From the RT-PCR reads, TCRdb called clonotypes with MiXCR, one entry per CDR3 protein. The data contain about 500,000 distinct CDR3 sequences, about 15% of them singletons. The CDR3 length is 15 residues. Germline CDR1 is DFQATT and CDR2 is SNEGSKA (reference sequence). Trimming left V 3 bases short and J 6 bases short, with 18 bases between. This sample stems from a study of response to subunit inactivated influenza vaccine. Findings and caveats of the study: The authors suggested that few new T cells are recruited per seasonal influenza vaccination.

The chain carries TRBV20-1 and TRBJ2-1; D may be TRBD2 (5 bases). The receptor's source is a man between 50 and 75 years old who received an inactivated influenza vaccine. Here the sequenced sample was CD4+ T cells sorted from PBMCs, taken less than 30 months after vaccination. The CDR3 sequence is CSASDTARGGNEQFF. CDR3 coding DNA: TGCAGTGCTAGCGACACAGCCCGGGGTGGCAATGAGCAGTTCTTC.